Described below is a single T cell receptor beta chain sequence and its context. The data belong to a study of blood T cell repertoires in COVID-19. Study at large: Researchers got acute and convalescent COVID-19 samples from the United States, Italy and Spain.

Self-reported history from a screening survey and questionnaire set each donor's cohort. Profiling relied on immunoSEQ multiplex PCR, and the TCRdb table lists in-frame clones only, not all of them. This sample has fewer than 250,000 clones, with about nine tenths found just once. Trimming pared 5 bases from V and 0 bases from J, leaving 8 bases between. Germline V CDR1 and CDR2: KGHSH, LQKENI. CDR3 length: 15 amino acids. Sequenced: PBMCs or T cells enriched from blood (not recorded which). The V call is TRBV18, the J call TRBJ2-6; D gene unclear. This TCR came from a woman under 40 with acute COVID-19. The CDR3 DNA sequence: TGTGCCAGCTCAGAGACTTCCTCTGGGGCCAACGTCCTGACTTTC. This encodes CASSETSSGANVLTF.